This T cell receptor (beta chain) was sequenced in a study of T cell repertoires in cytomegalovirus infection. Study-level background: Public signatures in TCR beta pointed to CMV infection and matching HLA type. Study-level results: Carriers of CMV and the relevant HLA type were discriminated by public TCR beta frequency. The study found HLA-C-restricted CMV-specific TCR beta clonotypes dominating the ex vivo response.

TCRdb re-analysed the reads in MiXCR, keeping a single row per CDR3 protein. The sample holds 150,000 to 200,000 distinct CDR3 sequences; roughly 19% are singletons and the top ten take around 2.7%. CDR1 SNHLY and CDR2 FYNNEI come from the germline V gene. V lost 7 bases and J lost 7, with 20 bases in between. The length of the CDR3 is 14 residues. This clonotype showed up just a few times. Its antigen is unknown. This clonotype was sampled from a human donor in good health (CMV status not recorded). Some clones in this sample may be carry-over from other donors' samples. The gene calls are TRBV2 and TRBJ2-7; D may be TRBD2 (7 bases). The sequenced material came from PBMCs. CDR3: CASKGGASVFEQYF. CDR3 DNA: TGTGCCAGCAAGGGGGGGGCGTCGGTGTTTGAGCAGTACTTC.